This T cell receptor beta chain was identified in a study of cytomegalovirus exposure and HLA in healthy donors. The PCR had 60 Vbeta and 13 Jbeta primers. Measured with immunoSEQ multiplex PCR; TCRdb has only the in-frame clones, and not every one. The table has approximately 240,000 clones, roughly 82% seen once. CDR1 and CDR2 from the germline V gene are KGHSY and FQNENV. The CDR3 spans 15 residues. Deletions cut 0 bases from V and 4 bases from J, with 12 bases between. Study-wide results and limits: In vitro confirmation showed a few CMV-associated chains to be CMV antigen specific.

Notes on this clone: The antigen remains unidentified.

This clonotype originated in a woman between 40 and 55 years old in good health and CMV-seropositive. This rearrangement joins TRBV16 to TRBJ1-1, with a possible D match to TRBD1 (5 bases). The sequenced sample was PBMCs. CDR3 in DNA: TGTGCCAGCAGCCAATCGGGGCAGGGCAGCACTGAAGCTTTCTTT. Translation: CASSQSGQGSTEAFF.